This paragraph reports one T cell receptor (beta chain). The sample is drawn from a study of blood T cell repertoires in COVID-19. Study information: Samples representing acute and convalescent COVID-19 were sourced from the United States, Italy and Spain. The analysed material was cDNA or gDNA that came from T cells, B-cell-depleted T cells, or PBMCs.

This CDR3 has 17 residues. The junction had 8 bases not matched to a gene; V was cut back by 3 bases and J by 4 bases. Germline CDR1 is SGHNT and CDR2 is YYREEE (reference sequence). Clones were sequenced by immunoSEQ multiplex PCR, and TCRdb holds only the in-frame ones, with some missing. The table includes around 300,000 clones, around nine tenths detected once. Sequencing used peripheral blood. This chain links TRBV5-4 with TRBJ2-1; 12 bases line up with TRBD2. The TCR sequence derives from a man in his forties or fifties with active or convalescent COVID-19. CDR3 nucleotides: TGTGCCAGCAGCTCCCCCCGGACTAGCGGGGAGTACAATGAGCAGTTCTTC. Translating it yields CASSSPRTSGEYNEQFF. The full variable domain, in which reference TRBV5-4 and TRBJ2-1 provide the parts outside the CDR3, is ETGVTQSPTHLIKTRGQQVTLRCSSQSGHNTVSWYQQALGQGPQFIFQYYREEENGRGNFPPRFSGLQFPNYSSELNVNALELDDSALYLCASSSPRTSGEYNEQFFGPGTRLTVL.